This T cell receptor beta chain was captured by sequencing in a study of shared clonotypes between healthy human individuals. Study conclusions and caveats: Sampling included only blood; tissue repertoires likely differ.

Under the authors' procedure: Owing to the provision of junction-only sequences devoid of quality scores by immunoSEQ, filtering differed. The data were produced by immunoSEQ multiplex PCR, yet TCRdb's version contains in-frame clones alone and is incomplete. The V and J calls and the clone size are those of that table, but D and trimming were determined from the DNA. This table holds about 490,000 clones, roughly 85% found once. CDR3 length: 16 residues. Germline loops: CDR1 LNHNV, CDR2 YYDKDF (reference sequence). Between the trimmed V and J ends, which lost 0 bases and 0 bases, there was a span of 8 bases. To note about this clone: Its antigen is as yet unknown. Within the sample, other DNA sequences also encode this same CDR3.

The sequence was obtained from a woman between 40 and 50 years old in good health. Some clones in this sample may be carry-over from other donors' samples. The genes are TRBV15 and TRBJ1-4, with D possibly TRBD1 on 5 matching bases. Sequencing was carried out using PBMCs. The CDR3 region has the DNA TGTGCCACCAGCAGAGATAGGGGTGCAACTAATGAAAAACTGTTTTTT. This codes for CATSRDRGATNEKLFF.